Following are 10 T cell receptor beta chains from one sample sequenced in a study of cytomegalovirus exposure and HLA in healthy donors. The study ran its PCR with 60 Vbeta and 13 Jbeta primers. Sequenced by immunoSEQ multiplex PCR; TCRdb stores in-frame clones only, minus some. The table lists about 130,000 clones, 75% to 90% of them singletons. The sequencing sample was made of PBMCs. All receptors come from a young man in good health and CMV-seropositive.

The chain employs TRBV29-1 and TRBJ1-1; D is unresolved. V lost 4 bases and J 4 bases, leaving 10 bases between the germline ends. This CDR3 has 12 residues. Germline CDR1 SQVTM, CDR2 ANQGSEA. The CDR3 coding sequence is TGCAGCGTTGGGAGAATGGGCACTGAAGCTTTCTTT. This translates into CSVGRMGTEAFF.

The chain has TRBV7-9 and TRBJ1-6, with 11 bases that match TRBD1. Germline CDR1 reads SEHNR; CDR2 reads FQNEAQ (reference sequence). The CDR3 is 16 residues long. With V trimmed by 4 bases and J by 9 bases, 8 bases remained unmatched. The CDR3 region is CASSSGTGGSSSPLHF. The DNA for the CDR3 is TGTGCCAGCAGCTCCGGGACAGGGGGTTCGAGTTCACCCCTCCACTTT.

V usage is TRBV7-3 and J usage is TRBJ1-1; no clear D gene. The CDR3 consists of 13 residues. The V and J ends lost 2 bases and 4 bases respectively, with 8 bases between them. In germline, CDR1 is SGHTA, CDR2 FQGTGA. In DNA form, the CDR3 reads TGTGCCAGCAGCTTAGACTGGAGCACTGAAGCTTTCTTT. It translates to CASSLDWSTEAFF.

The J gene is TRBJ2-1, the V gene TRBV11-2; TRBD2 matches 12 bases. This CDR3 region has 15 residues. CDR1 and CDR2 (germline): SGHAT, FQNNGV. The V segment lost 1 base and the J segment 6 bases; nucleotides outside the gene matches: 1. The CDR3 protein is CASSLVLAGGNEQFF. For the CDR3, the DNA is TGTGCCAGCAGCTTAGTACTAGCGGGGGGCAATGAGCAGTTCTTC.

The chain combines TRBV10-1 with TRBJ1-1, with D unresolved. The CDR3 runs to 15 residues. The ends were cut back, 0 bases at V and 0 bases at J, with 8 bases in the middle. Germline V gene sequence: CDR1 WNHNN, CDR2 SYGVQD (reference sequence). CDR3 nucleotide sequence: TGCGCCAGCAGTGAGTCGCGGATTATGAACACTGAAGCTTTCTTT. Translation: CASSESRIMNTEAFF.

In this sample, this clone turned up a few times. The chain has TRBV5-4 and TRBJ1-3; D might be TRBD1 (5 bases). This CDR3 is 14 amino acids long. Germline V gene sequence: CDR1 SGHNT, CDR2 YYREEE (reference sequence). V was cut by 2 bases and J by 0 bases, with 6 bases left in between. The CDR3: CASSFQGSGNTIYF. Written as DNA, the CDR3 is TGTGCCAGCAGCTTCCAGGGCTCTGGAAACACCATATATTTT.

CDR3 sequence reads: CASSSSGTGNTIYF. The CDR3, as DNA: TGCGCCAGCAGCTCATCGGGTACTGGAAACACCATATATTTT. The chain has TRBV5-1 and TRBJ1-3; D is uncertain. This CDR3 region has 14 residues. The germline V gene has CDR1 SGHRS and CDR2 YFSETQ. V shed 3 bases and J shed 2 bases, with 9 bases lying between them. Variable domain in full (rest from reference TRBV5-1 and TRBJ1-3): KAGVTQTPRYLIKTRGQQVTLSCSPISGHRSVSWYQQTPGQGLQFLFEYFSETQRNKGNFPGRFSGRQFSNSRSEMNVSTLELGDSALYLCASSSSGTGNTIYFGEGSWLTVV.

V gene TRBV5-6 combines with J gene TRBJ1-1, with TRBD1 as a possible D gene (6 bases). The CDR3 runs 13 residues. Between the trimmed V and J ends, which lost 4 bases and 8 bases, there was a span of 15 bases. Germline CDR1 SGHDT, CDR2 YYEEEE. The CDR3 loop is CASSTGTAWEAFF. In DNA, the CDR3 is TGTGCCAGCAGCACAGGGACCGCCTGGGAAGCTTTCTTT.

CDR3 loop: CAWGQGNEKLFF. CDR3 in DNA: TGTGCCTGGGGACAGGGGAATGAAAAACTGTTTTTT. This chain connects TRBV30 to TRBJ1-4; 9 bases map to TRBD1. Germline V gene data show CDR1 as GTSNPN and CDR2 as SVGIG (reference sequence). Trimming at V came to 5 bases and at J to 5 bases, leaving 0 bases not matched to a gene. The CDR3 runs to 12 residues.

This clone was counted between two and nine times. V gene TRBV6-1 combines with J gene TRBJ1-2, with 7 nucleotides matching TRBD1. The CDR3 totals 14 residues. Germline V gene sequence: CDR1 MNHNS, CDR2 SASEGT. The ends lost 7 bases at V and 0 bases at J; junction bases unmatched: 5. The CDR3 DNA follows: TGTGCCAGCACGCGACAGGGAGCTAACTATGGCTACACCTTC. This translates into CASTRQGANYGYTF.